This T cell receptor beta chain came from a study of identical twins. Study-wide findings and caveats: The study based its conclusions on cross-sectional statistical analysis and did not follow the same donors.

MiXCR, run by TCRdb on the 5' RACE reads, gives a single entry per CDR3 protein. The sample includes about 530,000 distinct CDR3 sequences, 15% of them seen just once. Germline CDR1 is MNHEY and CDR2 is SVGEGT. CDR3 size: 15 residues. V gave up 5 bases and J gave up 0 bases, with 14 bases separating them. A remark on this clonotype: What it recognizes is unknown.

These sequences were also reported in another study, on yellow fever vaccine responses in identical twins. This second study says: Reports say the vaccine T cell response in twins looked partly convergent and partly personalized.

The rearrangement joins TRBV6-2 or TRBV6-3 to TRBJ2-7, with D maybe TRBD2 (5 bases). Input material: CD4+ T cells sorted from blood. This TCR was recovered from a woman younger than 30 in good health. The CDR3 sequence: CASSKLDARSYEQYF. The DNA of the CDR3 is TGTGCCAGCAGTAAACTAGACGCGCGCTCCTACGAGCAGTACTTC.